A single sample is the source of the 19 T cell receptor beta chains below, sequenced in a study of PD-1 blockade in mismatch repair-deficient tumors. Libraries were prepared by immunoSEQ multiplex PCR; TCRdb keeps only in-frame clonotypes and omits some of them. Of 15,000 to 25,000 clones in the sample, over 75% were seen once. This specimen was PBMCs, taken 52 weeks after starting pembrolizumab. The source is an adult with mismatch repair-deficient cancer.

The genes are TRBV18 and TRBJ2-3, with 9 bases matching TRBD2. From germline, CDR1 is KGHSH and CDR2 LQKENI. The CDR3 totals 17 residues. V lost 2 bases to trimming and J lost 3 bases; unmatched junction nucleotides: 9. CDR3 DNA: TGTGCCAGCTCACCATCTGAGACTAGCGGAATAACAGATACGCAGTATTTT. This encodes CASSPSETSGITDTQYF. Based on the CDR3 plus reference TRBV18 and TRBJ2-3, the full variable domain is NAGVMQNPRHLVRRRGQEARLRCSPMKGHSHVYWYRQLPEEGLKFMVYLQKENIIDESGMPKERFSAEFPKEGPSILRIQQVVRGDSAAYFCASSPSETSGITDTQYFGPGTRLTVL.

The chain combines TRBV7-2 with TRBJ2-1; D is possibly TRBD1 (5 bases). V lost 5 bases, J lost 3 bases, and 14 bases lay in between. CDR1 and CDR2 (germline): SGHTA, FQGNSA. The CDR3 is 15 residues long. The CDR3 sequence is CASSLRTTNYNEQFF. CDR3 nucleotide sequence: TGTGCCAGCAGCCTACGGACAACAAACTACAATGAGCAGTTCTTC. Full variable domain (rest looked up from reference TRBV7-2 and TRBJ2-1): GAGVSQSPSNKVTEKGKDVELRCDPISGHTALYWYRQSLGQGLEFLIYFQGNSAPDKSGLPSDRFSAERTGGSVSTLTIQRTQQEDSAVYLCASSLRTTNYNEQFFGPGTRLTVL.

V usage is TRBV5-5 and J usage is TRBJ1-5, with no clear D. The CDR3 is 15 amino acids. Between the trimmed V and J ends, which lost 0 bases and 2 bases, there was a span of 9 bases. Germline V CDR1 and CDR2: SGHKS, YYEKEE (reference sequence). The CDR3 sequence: CASSLVGLGNQPQHF. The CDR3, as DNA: TGTGCCAGCAGCTTGGTCGGTTTGGGCAATCAGCCCCAGCATTTT.

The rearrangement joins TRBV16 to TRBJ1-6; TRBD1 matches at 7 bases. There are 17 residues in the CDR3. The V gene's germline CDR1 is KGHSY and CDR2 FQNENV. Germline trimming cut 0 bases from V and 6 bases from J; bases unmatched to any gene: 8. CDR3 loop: CASSQSLAGGSNSPLHF. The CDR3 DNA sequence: TGTGCCAGCAGCCAATCTCTTGCAGGGGGTTCTAATTCACCCCTCCACTTT.

The CDR3, as DNA: TGTGCCAGCAGCTCCTACCTTCGCTCCGATCAGCCCCAGCATTTT. Protein product: CASSSYLRSDQPQHF. The chain employs TRBV6-5 and TRBJ1-5; D is uncertain. Germline V gives CDR1 MNHEY, CDR2 SVGAGI. The CDR3 is 15 residues long. Trimming left V 6 bases short and J 5 bases short, with 17 bases between.

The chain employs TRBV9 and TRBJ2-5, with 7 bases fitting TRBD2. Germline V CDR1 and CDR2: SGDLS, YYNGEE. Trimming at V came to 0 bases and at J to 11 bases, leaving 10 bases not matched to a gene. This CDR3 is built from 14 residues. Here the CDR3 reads CASSVEGGAGEQYF. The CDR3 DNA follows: TGTGCCAGCAGCGTAGAGGGAGGGGCGGGTGAGCAGTACTTC. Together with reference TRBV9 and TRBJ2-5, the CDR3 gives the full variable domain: DSGVTQTPKHLITATGQRVTLRCSPRSGDLSVYWYQQSLDQGLQFLIQYYNGEERAKGNILERFSAQQFPDLHSELNLSSLELGDSALYFCASSVEGGAGEQYFGPGTRLLVL.

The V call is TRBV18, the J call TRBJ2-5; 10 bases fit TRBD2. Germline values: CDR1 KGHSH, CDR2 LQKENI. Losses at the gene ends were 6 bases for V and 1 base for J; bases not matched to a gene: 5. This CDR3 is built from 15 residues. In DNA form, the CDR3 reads TGTGCCAGCTCGCCGGGACTAGCGTCCCAAGAGACCCAGTACTTC. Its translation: CASSPGLASQETQYF.

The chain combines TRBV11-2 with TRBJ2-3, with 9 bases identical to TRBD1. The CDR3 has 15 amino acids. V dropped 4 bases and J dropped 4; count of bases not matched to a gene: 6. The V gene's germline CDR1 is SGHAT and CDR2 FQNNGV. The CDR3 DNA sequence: TGTGCCAGCAGCTCGGGACAGGGTTTTTCAGATACGCAGTATTTT. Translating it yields CASSSGQGFSDTQYF.

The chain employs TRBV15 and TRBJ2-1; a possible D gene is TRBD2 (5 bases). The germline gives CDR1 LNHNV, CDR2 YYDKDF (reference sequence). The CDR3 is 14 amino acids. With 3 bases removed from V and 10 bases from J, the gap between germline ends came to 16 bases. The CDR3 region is CATSSGRETGEQFF. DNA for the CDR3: TGTGCCACCAGCAGTGGCCGGGAAACCGGGGAGCAGTTCTTC.

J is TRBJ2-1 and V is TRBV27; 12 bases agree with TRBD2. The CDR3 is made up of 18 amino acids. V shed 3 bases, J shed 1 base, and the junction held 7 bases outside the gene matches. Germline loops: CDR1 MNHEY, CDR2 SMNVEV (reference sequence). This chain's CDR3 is CASSFPSGRAGSYNEQFF. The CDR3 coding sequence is TGTGCCAGCAGTTTTCCTAGCGGGAGGGCCGGGTCCTACAATGAGCAGTTCTTC.

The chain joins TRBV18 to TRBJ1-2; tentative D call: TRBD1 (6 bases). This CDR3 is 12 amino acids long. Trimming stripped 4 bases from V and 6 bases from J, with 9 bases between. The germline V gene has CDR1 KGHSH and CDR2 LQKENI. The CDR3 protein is CASSLQGNGYTF. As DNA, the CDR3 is TGTGCCAGCTCACTCCAGGGGAATGGCTACACCTTC. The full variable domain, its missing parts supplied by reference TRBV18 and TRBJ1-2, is NAGVMQNPRHLVRRRGQEARLRCSPMKGHSHVYWYRQLPEEGLKFMVYLQKENIIDESGMPKERFSAEFPKEGPSILRIQQVVRGDSAAYFCASSLQGNGYTFGSGTRLTVV.

The CDR3 DNA follows: TGTGCCAGCTCATCCACAGGCCAAGAGACCCAGTACTTC. Translated, it gives CASSSTGQETQYF. This sequence joins TRBV18 and TRBJ2-5, with D possibly being TRBD1 (5 bases). The CDR3 is made up of 13 amino acids. V lost 5 bases to trimming and J lost 1 base, with 8 bases between them. CDR1 is KGHSH, CDR2 LQKENI, per germline.

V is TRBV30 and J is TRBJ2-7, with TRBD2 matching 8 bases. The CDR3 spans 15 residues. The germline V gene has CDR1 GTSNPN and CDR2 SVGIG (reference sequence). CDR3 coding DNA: TGTGCTCGAAACGAGGGCGGGAGGTCTATTTTAGAGCAGTACTTC. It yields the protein CARNEGGRSILEQYF.

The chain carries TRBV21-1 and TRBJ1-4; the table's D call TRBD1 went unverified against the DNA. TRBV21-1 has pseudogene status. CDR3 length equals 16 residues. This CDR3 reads CASSKGGGTGAGKLFF. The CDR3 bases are TGTGCCAGCAGCAAAGGGGGAGGGACAGGGGCAGGAAAACTGTTTTTT.

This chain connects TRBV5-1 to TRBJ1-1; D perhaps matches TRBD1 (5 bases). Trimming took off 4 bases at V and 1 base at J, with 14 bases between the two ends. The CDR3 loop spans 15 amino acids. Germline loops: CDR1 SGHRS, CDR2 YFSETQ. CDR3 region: CASSPEFDRNTEAFF. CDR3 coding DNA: TGCGCCAGCAGCCCTGAGTTCGACAGGAACACTGAAGCTTTCTTT. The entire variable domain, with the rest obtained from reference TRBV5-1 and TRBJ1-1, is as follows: KAGVTQTPRYLIKTRGQQVTLSCSPISGHRSVSWYQQTPGQGLQFLFEYFSETQRNKGNFPGRFSGRQFSNSRSEMNVSTLELGDSALYLCASSPEFDRNTEAFFGQGTRLTVV.

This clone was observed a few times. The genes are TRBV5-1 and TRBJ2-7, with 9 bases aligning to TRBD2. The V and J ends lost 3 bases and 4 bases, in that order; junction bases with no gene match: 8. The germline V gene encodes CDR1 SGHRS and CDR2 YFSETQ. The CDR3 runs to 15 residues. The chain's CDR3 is CASSSGLAFVYEQYF. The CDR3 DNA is TGCGCCAGCAGCTCAGGACTAGCGTTTGTTTACGAGCAGTACTTC.

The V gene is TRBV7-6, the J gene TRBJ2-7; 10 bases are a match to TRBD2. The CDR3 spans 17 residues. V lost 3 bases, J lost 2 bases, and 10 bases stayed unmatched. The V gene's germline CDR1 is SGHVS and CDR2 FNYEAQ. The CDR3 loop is CASSFIAGGSSPYEQYF. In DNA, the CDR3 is TGTGCCAGCAGCTTTATAGCGGGAGGCTCGTCGCCCTACGAGCAGTACTTC.

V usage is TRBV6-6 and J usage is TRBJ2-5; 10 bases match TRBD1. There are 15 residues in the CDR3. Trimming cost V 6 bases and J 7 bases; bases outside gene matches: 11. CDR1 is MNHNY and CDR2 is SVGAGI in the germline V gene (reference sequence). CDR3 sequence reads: CASRNRDRGRGTQYF. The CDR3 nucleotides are TGTGCCAGCAGGAACCGGGACAGGGGACGAGGGACCCAGTACTTC.

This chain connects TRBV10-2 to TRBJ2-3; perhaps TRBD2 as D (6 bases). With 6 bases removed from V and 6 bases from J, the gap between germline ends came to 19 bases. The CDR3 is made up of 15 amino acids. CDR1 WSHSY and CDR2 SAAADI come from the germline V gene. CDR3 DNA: TGCGCCAGCAGCGACCTGACTCGGAGCGGGGATACGCAGTATTTT. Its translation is CASSDLTRSGDTQYF.